The sequence of this T cell receptor beta chain was determined in a study of cytomegalovirus exposure and HLA in healthy donors (dated 2017 in TCRdb). Regarding the study in general: In an earlier analysis of several hundred of the donors, about 270 Gb of sequence data and some 120 million unique TCR beta sequences from some 170 million T cells were reported. The study profiled the T cell repertoires of about 640 subjects by immunosequencing and related them to cytomegalovirus serostatus. A later analysis re-analyzed previously published TCR beta repertoires from 550 to 700 donors and added high-resolution HLA genotyping to study TCR occurrence patterns. Donor age, sex, ethnicity and CMV serostatus were compiled alongside the repertoire data. The number of typed donors differed by locus: about 629-630 for A, B, C, DRB1 and DQB1; some 500 for DQA1; around 610 for DPA1; and about 470 for DPB1. HLA typing included class I and class II loci at four-digit resolution. Several DR-DQ haplotypes were handled as single units for association and clustering because linkage in the cohort was strong. In an earlier analysis of 500 to 650 of the donors, high-throughput TCR beta sequencing was used to judge whether each TCR beta V gene segment behaved as functional or pseudogenic. An early release covering 550 to 700 HLA-typed donors comprised about 300 gigabases of sequencing data and about 90 million unique TCR sequences. Among around 400 genotyped donors of the cohort, an average of around 250,000 unique TCR beta nucleotide sequences was sequenced per donor, of which about 19% were non-productive. Of the 398 genotyped donors, approximately 83% fell in the genetic ancestry cluster associated with self-reported Caucasian donors. A later genetic analysis used genome-wide SNP genotypes for about 55% of the 666 donors, treating that subset as a discovery cohort. All discovery cohort repertoires had been generated using a single sequencing platform. The later analysis used no new phenotypic data to find candidate immune exposures, relying instead on TCR beta sequences and their occurrence across donors. The study was designed to test whether signatures of past pathogen exposure could be identified by cataloging public T cell receptors. A separate validation cohort of roughly 130 different subjects was used in addition to the roughly 640-subject first cohort. To predict cytomegalovirus infection status, the study combined high-throughput TCR immunosequencing, statistical association of individual TCRs with disease status, and machine learning.

The cohort comprised several hundred healthy bone marrow donors. At the time of sampling, every cohort member was nominally healthy, though immune exposures that went unrecorded were likely present. The donor tested CMV seronegative and was one of the 352 seronegative cohort members. A peripheral blood sample was provided by each donor, and peripheral blood mononuclear cells were used for TCR beta sequencing. Genomic DNA extraction from the blood cell samples was performed with the Qiagen DNeasy Blood Extraction Kit. The library was made by the immunoSEQ multiplex PCR assay. For the multiplex PCR, a mixture combining 60 forward primers for TCR Vbeta segments and 13 reverse primers for TCR Jbeta segments was used. A multiplex PCR assay on genomic DNA amplified the CDR3 region of rearranged TCR beta genes. The amplified TCR beta libraries were sequenced on the Illumina HiSeq System as 87-base-pair reads. Per the source publication's procedure: In a later analysis, roughly 80 million unique TCR beta chains were counted across the roughly 700 repertoires, and about 10 million of these chains were shared by at least two donors. To remove PCR and sequencing errors, raw reads were error-corrected and collapsed into unique sequences using a nearest-neighbor algorithm that merged closely related sequences. CDR3 sequences were aligned to IMGT reference sequences to assign V, D and J gene segments. For a sequence to be retained, a match of at least six nucleotides was required to both a V gene segment and a J gene segment. A rearrangement counted as productive if the CDR3 had no stop codons and remained in frame with V and J, and every other rearrangement counted as non-productive. Following IMGT convention, CDR3 was defined as the stretch from the second conserved V-encoded cysteine to the conserved J-encoded phenylalanine. The earlier analysis of some 540 of the donors excluded any sequence lacking an unambiguous match to a single V gene segment. An earlier analysis of a few hundred of the donors called V segments functional above 56.7% productive rearrangements and segregating when the between-donor standard deviation exceeded 5%. A statistical classification framework was developed to diagnose cytomegalovirus status using the catalog of TCR beta chain sequences. In a later analysis, TCR nucleotide sequences were compared against IMGT/GENE-DB human TR gene sequences so that V and J genes could be assigned. In a later analysis, CDR3 sequences and most-parsimonious VDJ recombination scenarios were assigned using the TCRdist pipeline. In a later analysis, each TCR beta chain was defined by its CDR3 amino acid sequence together with its V-gene family, and reads without a unique V-gene family were excluded. A later analysis removed 550 to 650 highly shared, low-generation-probability nucleotide sequences to deal with suspected cross-contamination and a sequencing artifact. In a later analysis, a clonal expansion index for each public chain was calculated from normalized within-repertoire ranks of inferred template counts. Generation probabilities in a later analysis came from a VDJ recombination model fitted to out-of-frame rearrangements, and those results were checked against IGoR. In a later analysis, hypergeometric tests were used to score TCR-TCR, TCR-HLA and TCR-CMV co-occurrence, with a repertoire-size bias correction applied to TCR pairs. A later analysis estimated false discovery rates by permuting HLA or CMV assignments 20 times. In a later analysis, co-occurring TCRs were grouped using DBSCAN, with TCRdist sequence similarity added in when clustering inside HLA-allele-positive subsets. Repertoires with fewer than 30,000 or more than 120,000 public chains, plus five repertoires with anomalous nucleotide sharing, were excluded from co-occurrence clustering. The source is immuneACCESS, and TCRdb retained only in-frame sequences with V and J called. Part of the clones is not carried over; for the studies checked, unresolved V genes explain less than half of this, and the remainder is unexplained. The V and J calls and the clone size are those of that table, but D and trimming were determined from the DNA. A total of around 95,000 clones appear in this sample, about 74% of them only once. Under 2% of the sample lies in the top ten.

Concerning this clone: There is no known antigen for this receptor. Per-base quality was not reported, and no clone a single base away is much larger than it.

Study-level results and caveats: In an earlier analysis of 587 of the donors, most TCR beta V segments were observed in productive rearrangements about 87% or about 30% of the time, broadly matching IMGT annotations. The cohort was sequenced for TCR beta chains only, and without alpha or paired-chain data the features that could be detected were limited. Because HLA typing was unavailable for some donors at each locus, only the typed subset was used in association tests. An association between a missense DCLRE1C variant and V-gene and J-gene trimming of TCR beta chains was found in a later genetic analysis and replicated in an independent cohort. Linkage disequilibrium might explain the correlated functional status among segregating V segments, but an unknown experimental factor could not be excluded. According to a later analysis, TCR association rates differed among HLA loci, with DRB1 alleles showing the most associated TCRs and HLA-C alleles showing the fewest. In a later analysis, HLA-associated TCR beta chains were found to be more clonally expanded and to have lower generation probabilities than equally common non-associated chains. A later analysis reported that several top co-occurrence clusters appeared linked to parvovirus B19, influenza, CMV and Epstein-Barr virus. In the study, approximately 150 TCR beta chains were listed as associated with cytomegalovirus. A further reported finding was that TCR beta sequences accurately predicted the HLA-A and HLA-B alleles for most subjects in the first cohort. Most TCR sequences were seen in very few donors, while some public TCRs were found in many individuals. According to a later analysis, most CMV-associated TCR beta chains appeared to be HLA-restricted, and the HLA associations seemed to be driven largely by CMV exposure. The classifier was reported to diagnose cytomegalovirus status with high specificity and sensitivity in both the original cohort and the validation cohort. In a later genetic analysis, fewer N-insertions in productive TCRs were reported among donors in an Asian-associated ancestry cluster than the roughly 700-donor mean. The authors suggested that the approach could potentially be extended to other disease states and immunological phenotypes. The earlier analysis of a few hundred of the donors excluded roughly 17 rarely observed V segments, including chromosome 9 orphons, because counts were too low. The sequencing pipeline was judged likely to have produced a cluster of highly shared sequence variants as a technical artifact. Immune exposure information for the cohort was limited to CMV serostatus. Strong co-occurrence of HLA alleles, especially DR and DQ, made assigning TCR associations to individual alleles difficult. A few of the identified cytomegalovirus-associated TCR beta chains were confirmed in vitro to be specific for cytomegalovirus antigens. Sequencing depth was assumed to be roughly uniform across donors in the presence/absence analyses, though that assumption may not hold. At a false discovery rate of 0.05, a later analysis linked 16,000 or so TCR beta sequences to specific HLA alleles.

Material: PBMCs. The sequence derives from a male donor in good health and CMV-seronegative.

The DNA sequence follows: TGTGCCATCAGTGAGCCGGGACAGACTAACTATGGCTACACCTTC. The resulting protein is CAISEPGQTNYGYTF. The rearrangement combines TRBV10-3 with TRBJ1-2, and TRBD1 matches 7 of the central bases. Ends trimmed: V by 2 bases, J by 0 bases; bases unmatched to a gene: 3. The CDR3 holds 15 amino acids from the cysteine to the phenylalanine. This entry keeps only the CDR3 DNA: 45 bases, framed from base 1. Sequences ENHRY (CDR1) and SYGVKD (CDR2) are obtained from the germline V gene.